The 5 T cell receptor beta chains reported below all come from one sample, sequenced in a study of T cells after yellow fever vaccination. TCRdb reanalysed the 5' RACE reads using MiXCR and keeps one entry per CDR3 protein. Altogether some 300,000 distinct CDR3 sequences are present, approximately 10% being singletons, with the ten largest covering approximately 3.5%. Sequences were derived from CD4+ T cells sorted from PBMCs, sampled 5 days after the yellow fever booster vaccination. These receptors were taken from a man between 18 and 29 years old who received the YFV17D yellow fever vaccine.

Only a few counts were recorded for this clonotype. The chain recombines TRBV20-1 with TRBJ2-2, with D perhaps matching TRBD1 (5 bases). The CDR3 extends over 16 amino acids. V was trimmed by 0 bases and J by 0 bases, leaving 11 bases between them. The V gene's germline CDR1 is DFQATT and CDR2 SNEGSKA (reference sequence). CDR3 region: CSARDARGSNTGELFF. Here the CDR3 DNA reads TGCAGTGCTAGAGATGCAAGGGGCTCGAACACCGGGGAGCTGTTTTTT.

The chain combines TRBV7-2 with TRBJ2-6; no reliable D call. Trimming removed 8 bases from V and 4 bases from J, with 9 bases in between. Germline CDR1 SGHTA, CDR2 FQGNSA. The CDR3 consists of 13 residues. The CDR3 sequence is CASEFAGANVLTF. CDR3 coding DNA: TGTGCCAGCGAGTTTGCGGGGGCCAACGTCCTGACTTTC.

The CDR3 region has the DNA TGTGCCAGCAGCTCACACGGCGACGAGCAGTACTTC. Residues: CASSSHGDEQYF. The V call is TRBV4-2, the J call TRBJ2-7; no clear D gene. CDR1 is LGHNA and CDR2 is YNFKEQ in the germline V gene. Trimming shortened V by 5 bases and J by 5 bases, and 10 bases separated the two germline ends. There are 12 residues in the CDR3.

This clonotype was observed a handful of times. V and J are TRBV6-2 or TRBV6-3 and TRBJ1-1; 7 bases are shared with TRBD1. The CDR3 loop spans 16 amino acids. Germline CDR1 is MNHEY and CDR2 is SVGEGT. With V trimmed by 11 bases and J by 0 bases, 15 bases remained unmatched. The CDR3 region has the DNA TGTGCCTCCGGTAAAAGGGGGCTCTTTATGAACACTGAAGCTTTCTTT. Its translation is CASGKRGLFMNTEAFF.

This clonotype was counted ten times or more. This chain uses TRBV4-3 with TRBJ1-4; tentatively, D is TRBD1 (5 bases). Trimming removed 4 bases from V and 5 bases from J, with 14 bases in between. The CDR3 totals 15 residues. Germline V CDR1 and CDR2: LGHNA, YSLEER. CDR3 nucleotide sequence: TGCGCCAGCAGCCCCCAAAGGGGAGGGAATGAAAAACTGTTTTTT. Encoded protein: CASSPQRGGNEKLFF.